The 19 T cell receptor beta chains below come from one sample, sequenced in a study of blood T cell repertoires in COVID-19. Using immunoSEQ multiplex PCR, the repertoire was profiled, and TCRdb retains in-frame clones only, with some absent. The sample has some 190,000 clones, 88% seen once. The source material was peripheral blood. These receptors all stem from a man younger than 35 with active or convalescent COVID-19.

For the CDR3, the DNA is TGTGCCAGCAGACCGGGACTGTACTCCTACGAGCAGTACTTC. Its translation: CASRPGLYSYEQYF. The gene calls are TRBV6-6 and TRBJ2-7; TRBD2 is a possible D gene (6 bases). The germline V gene encodes CDR1 MNHNY and CDR2 SVGAGI (reference sequence). Deletions cut 6 bases from V and 0 bases from J, with 12 bases between. The CDR3 spans 14 residues.

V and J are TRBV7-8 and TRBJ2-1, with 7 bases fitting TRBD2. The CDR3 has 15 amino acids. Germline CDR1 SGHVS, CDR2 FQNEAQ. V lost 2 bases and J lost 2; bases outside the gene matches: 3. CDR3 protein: CASSLTGLAYNEQFF. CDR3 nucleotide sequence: TGTGCCAGCAGCTTAACTGGACTAGCCTACAATGAGCAGTTCTTC.

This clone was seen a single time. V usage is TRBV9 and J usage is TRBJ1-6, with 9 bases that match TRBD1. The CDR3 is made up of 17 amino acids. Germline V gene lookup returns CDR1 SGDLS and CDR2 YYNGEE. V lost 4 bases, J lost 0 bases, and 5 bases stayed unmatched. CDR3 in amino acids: CASSPGTGSSYNSPLHF. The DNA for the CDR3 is TGTGCCAGCAGCCCGGGGACAGGGAGCTCCTATAATTCACCCCTCCACTTT.

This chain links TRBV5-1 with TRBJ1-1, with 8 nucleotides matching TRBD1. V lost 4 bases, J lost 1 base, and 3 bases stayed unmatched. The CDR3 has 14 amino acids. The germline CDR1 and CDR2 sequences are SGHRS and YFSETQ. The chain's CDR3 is CASSVGQENTEAFF. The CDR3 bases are TGCGCCAGCAGCGTGGGACAGGAGAACACTGAAGCTTTCTTT.

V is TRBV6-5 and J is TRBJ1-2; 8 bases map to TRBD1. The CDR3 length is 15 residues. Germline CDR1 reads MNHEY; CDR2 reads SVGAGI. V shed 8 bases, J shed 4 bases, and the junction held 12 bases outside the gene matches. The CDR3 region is CASRRQGPTSYGYTF. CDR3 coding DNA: TGTGCCAGCCGCCGACAGGGGCCGACCTCCTATGGCTACACCTTC.

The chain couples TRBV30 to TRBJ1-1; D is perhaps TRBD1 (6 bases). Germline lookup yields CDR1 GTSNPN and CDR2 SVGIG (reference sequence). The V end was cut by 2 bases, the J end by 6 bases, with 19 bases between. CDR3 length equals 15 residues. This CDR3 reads CAWSTGMGANPEAFF. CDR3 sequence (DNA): TGTGCCTGGAGTACTGGTATGGGGGCTAATCCTGAAGCTTTCTTT.

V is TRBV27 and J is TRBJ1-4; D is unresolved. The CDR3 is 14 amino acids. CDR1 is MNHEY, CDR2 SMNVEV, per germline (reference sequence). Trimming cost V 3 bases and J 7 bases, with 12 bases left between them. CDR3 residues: CASSLARQAEKLFF. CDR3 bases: TGTGCCAGCAGTTTGGCCAGACAAGCTGAAAAACTGTTTTTT. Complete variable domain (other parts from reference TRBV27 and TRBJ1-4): EAQVTQNPRYLITVTGKKLTVTCSQNMNHEYMSWYRQDPGLGLRQIYYSMNVEVTDKGDVPEGYKVSRKEKRNFPLILESPSPNQTSLYFCASSLARQAEKLFFGSGTQLSVL.

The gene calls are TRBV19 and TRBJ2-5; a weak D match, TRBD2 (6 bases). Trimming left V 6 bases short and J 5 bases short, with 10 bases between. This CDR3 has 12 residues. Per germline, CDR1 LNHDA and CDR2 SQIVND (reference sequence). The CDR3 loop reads CASRGGVETQYF. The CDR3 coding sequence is TGTGCCAGTAGGGGGGGTGTGGAGACCCAGTACTTC.

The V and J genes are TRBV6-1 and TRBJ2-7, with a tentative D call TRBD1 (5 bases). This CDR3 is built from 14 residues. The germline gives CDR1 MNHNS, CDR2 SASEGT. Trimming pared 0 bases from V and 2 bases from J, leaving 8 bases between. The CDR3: CASSEADSAYEQYF. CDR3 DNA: TGTGCCAGCAGTGAAGCCGACAGCGCCTACGAGCAGTACTTC.

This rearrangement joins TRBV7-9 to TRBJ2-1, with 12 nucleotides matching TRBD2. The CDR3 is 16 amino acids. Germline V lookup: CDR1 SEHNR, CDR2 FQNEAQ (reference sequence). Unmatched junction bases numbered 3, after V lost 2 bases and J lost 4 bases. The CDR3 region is CASSLIGTSGYNEQFF. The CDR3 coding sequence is TGTGCCAGCAGCTTAATCGGGACTAGCGGGTACAATGAGCAGTTCTTC.

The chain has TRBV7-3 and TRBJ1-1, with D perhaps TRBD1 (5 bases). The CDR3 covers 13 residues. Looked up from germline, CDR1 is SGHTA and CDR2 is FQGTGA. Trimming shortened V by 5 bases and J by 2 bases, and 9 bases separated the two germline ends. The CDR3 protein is CASSRGPNTEAFF. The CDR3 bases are TGTGCCAGCAGCAGGGGCCCTAACACTGAAGCTTTCTTT.

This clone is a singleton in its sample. Written as DNA, the CDR3 is TGTGCCAGTTATCAGGGTGGCCATAATTCACCCCTCCACTTT. It specifies CASYQGGHNSPLHF. The V gene is TRBV6-5, the J gene TRBJ1-6; D is perhaps TRBD1 (5 bases). The V end lost 9 bases, the J end lost 5 bases, and 14 bases lay between the germline ends. In germline, CDR1 is MNHEY, CDR2 SVGAGI. The CDR3 spans 14 residues.

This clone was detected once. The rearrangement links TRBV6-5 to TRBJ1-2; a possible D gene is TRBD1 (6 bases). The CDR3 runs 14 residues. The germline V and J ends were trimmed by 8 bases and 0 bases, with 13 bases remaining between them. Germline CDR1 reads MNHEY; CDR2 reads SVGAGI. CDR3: CASGRTVSNYGYTF. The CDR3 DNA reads TGTGCCAGCGGAAGGACAGTATCTAACTATGGCTACACCTTC.

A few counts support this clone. The CDR3 DNA sequence: TGTGCCAGCAGCCAAGGACTAGCGGGAGGATCCGGGGAGCTGTTTTTT. Translation gives CASSQGLAGGSGELFF. The chain is built from TRBV3-1 (or the pseudogene TRBV3-2) and TRBJ2-2; TRBD2 aligns across 13 bases. Germline V gives CDR1 LGHDT, CDR2 YNNKEL (reference sequence). Unmatched junction bases numbered 2, after V lost 1 base and J lost 6 bases. CDR3 size: 16 residues.

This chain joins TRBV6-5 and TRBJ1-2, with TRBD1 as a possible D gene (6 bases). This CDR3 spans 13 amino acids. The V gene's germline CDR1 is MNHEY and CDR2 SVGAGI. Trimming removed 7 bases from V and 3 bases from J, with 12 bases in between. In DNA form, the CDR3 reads TGTGCCAGCATATGGGGGCTCGACTATGGCTACACCTTC. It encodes CASIWGLDYGYTF.

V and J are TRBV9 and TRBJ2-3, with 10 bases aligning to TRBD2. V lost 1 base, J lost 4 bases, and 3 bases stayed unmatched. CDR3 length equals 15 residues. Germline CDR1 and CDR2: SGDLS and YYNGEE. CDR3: CASSVLAGAPDTQYF. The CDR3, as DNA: TGTGCCAGCAGCGTACTAGCGGGGGCTCCAGATACGCAGTATTTT.

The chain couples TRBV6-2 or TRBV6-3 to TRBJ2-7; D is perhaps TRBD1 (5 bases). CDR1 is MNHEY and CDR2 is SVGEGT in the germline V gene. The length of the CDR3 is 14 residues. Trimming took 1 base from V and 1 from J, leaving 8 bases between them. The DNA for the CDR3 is TGTGCCAGCAGTTACTTGCAGGGTTCCTACGAGCAGTACTTC. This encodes CASSYLQGSYEQYF.

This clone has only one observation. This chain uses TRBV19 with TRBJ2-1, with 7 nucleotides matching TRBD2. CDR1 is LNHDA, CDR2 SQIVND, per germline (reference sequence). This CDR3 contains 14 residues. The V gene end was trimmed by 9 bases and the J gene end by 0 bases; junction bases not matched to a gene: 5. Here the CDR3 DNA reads TGTGCCAGCTCGACTAGCCGCTCCTACAATGAGCAGTTCTTC. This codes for CASSTSRSYNEQFF.

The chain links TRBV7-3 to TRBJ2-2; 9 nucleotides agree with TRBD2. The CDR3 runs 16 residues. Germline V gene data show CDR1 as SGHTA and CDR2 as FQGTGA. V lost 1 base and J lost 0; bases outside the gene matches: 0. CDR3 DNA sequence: TGTGCCAGCAGCTTAAGACTAGCGGCGAACACCGGGGAGCTGTTTTTT. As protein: CASSLRLAANTGELFF.